These T cell receptor beta chains were read from a single sample in a study of blood T cell repertoires in COVID-19. Generated by immunoSEQ multiplex PCR, the TCRdb table keeps only in-frame clones and is missing some. Among 100,000 to 120,000 clones listed, 65% to 80% were seen once. The material sequenced was peripheral blood. These receptors were obtained from a woman in her fifties or sixties with acute or convalescent COVID-19. The CDR3 runs from the conserved cysteine through the conserved F or W. A D gene is named only where the DNA matches it firmly. A clone size is listed for some rows: how often the clone was seen (once, few, many), or a class if it is expanded.

J	size	D	V	DNA	CDR3
TRBJ1-6	NA	NA	TRBV5-4	TGTGCCAGCAGCTTGGGCGTCCGATATAATTCACCCCTCCACTTT	CASSLGVRYNSPLHF
TRBJ1-2	NA	TRBD1	TRBV30	TGTGCCTGGACCTCGCGGACAGGGTCCCATGGCTACACCTTC	CAWTSRTGSHGYTF
TRBJ2-5	NA	TRBD1	TRBV6-5	TGTGCCAGCAGTTACTCGAGAGGACAGGGCCTACACTTC	CASSYSRGQGLHF
TRBJ1-2	few	TRBD1	TRBV28	TGTGCCAGCACGCCCCTACAGGGGACGGGGGGCTACACCTTC	CASTPLQGTGGYTF
TRBJ1-1	NA	NA	TRBV29-1	TGCAGCGTTGGAATCAGGAATCAGAACACTGAAGCTTTCTTT	CSVGIRNQNTEAFF
TRBJ2-5	NA	TRBD1	TRBV30	TGTGCCTGGAGTGTCCAAAGCGGACAGGCGCGCGAGACCCAGTACTTC	CAWSVQSGQARETQYF
TRBJ1-2	NA	NA	TRBV5-1	TGCGCCAGCAGCTCCGCCGCGGCGGGCTATGGCTACACCTTC	CASSSAAAGYGYTF
TRBJ2-2	few	NA	TRBV6-1	TGTGCCAGCAGTGAAGGAGACACCGGGGAGCTGTTTTTT	CASSEGDTGELFF
TRBJ1-2	NA	TRBD1	TRBV27	TGTGCCAGCAGTTCCCCTGAACAGGGGTCTCGGGGCTACACCTTC	CASSSPEQGSRGYTF
TRBJ2-7	NA	NA	TRBV5-1	TGCGCCAGCAGCTTGGACAGCCCGGGGTACGAGCAGTACTTC	CASSLDSPGYEQYF
TRBJ1-1	NA	NA	TRBV29-1	TGCAGTACCGGGGTGGGGGGGACTGAAGCTTTCTTT	CSTGVGGTEAFF
TRBJ1-4	NA	NA	TRBV5-5	TGTGCCAGCAGGTCACCGGGGGGTGAAAAACTGTTTTTT	CASRSPGGEKLFF
TRBJ2-1	NA	TRBD1	TRBV7-2	TGTGCCAGCAGCTCCCGGATTACAGGGGGGCGGCAGTTCTTC	CASSSRITGGRQFF
TRBJ2-1	once	TRBD1	TRBV15	TGTGCCACCAAAGGGGGCGGGTTCTACAATGAGCAGTTCTTC	CATKGGGFYNEQFF
TRBJ1-1	NA	NA	TRBV4-2	TGTGCCAGCAGCCAAGATTTGTACAGAGAGAACACTGAAGCTTTCTTT	CASSQDLYRENTEAFF
TRBJ1-1	NA	NA	TRBV14	TGTGCCAGCTCATCCCAGGGCGGGAACACTGAAGCTTTCTTT	CASSSQGGNTEAFF
TRBJ1-5	NA	TRBD1	TRBV28	TGTGCCAGCGCCACAGGGGGCTTAAATCAGCCCCAGCATTTT	CASATGGLNQPQHF
TRBJ1-6	few	NA	TRBV6-5	TGTGCCAGCAGTTACTCCCGGAGCTCCTATAATTCACCCCTCCACTTT	CASSYSRSSYNSPLHF
TRBJ1-1	NA	NA	TRBV5-1	TGCGCCAGCAGCTCGGAGGTGGGGAACACTGAAGCTTTCTTT	CASSSEVGNTEAFF
TRBJ1-1	NA	TRBD1	TRBV6-6	TGTGCCAGCAGTCGACAGGGGTTTGATGCCACTGAAGCTTTCTTT	CASSRQGFDATEAFF
TRBJ1-5	few	TRBD1	TRBV15	TGTGCCACCAGCACAGGACAGGGCCGGTCTCAGCCCCAGCATTTT	CATSTGQGRSQPQHF
TRBJ2-4	NA	TRBD1	TRBV29-1	TGCAGCGTTGAGGGTGGTTATCGACAGGGTGGGAACATTCAGTACTTC	CSVEGGYRQGGNIQYF
TRBJ1-1	NA	NA	TRBV11-2	TGTGCCAGCAGCTTAGATCCCTTTTGGGCCGTGGCTTTCTTT	CASSLDPFWAVAFF
TRBJ2-4	NA	NA	TRBV4-2	TGTGCCAGCAGCCAAGAGAACAGGTTAGAAAACATTCAGTACTTC	CASSQENRLENIQYF
TRBJ1-1	NA	NA	TRBV7-9	TGTGCCAGCAGCCTTCAGGGAGGGGAGGGCACTGAAGCTTTCTTT	CASSLQGGEGTEAFF
TRBJ1-6	NA	TRBD1	TRBV5-4	TGTGCCAGCAGCAACCCCGTCGCAGGGGGGTATGGTTCACCCCTCCACTTT	CASSNPVAGGYGSPLHF
TRBJ1-2	NA	NA	TRBV4-1	TGCGCCAGCAGCCAGGCGAGTACAGGGTTGTATGGCTACACCTTC	CASSQASTGLYGYTF
TRBJ1-6	NA	NA	TRBV12-3/TRBV12-4	TGTGCCAGCAGTTCCTTAGCCGATTCACCCCTCCACTTT	CASSSLADSPLHF
TRBJ2-1	NA	NA	TRBV6-2/TRBV6-3	TGTGCCAGCAGTTACGGGAGAAGGAGCAATGAGCAGTTCTTC	CASSYGRRSNEQFF
TRBJ2-3	NA	NA	TRBV9	TGTGCCAGCAGCGTAGGACGGAGGGGAACAGATACGCAGTATTTT	CASSVGRRGTDTQYF
TRBJ2-1	once	TRBD1	TRBV9	TGTGCCAGCAGCGTAGGACAGGGGTCTCACAATGAGCAGTTCTTC	CASSVGQGSHNEQFF
TRBJ2-1	NA	NA	TRBV5-6	TGTGCCAGCAGCCGCGCGCAGGCCTACAATGAGCAGTTCTTC	CASSRAQAYNEQFF
TRBJ2-7	NA	NA	TRBV6-5	TGTGCCAGCAGGTTGAGGGGGGGGACTTCCTACGAGCAGTACTTC	CASRLRGGTSYEQYF
TRBJ2-3	NA	TRBD2	TRBV5-4	TGTGCCAGCAGCGGTACGGGGGGGGGCTCAGATACGCAGTATTTT	CASSGTGGGSDTQYF
TRBJ1-4	NA	TRBD1	TRBV6-2/TRBV6-3	TGTGCCAGCAGTACGGGACAGGTCGGAGGTGAAAAACTGTTTTTT	CASSTGQVGGEKLFF
TRBJ2-7	once	TRBD1	TRBV6-5	TGTGCCAGCAGCAAGGGACAGGGAAGCTCCTACGAGCAGTACTTC	CASSKGQGSSYEQYF
TRBJ1-5	NA	NA	TRBV5-1	TGCGCCAGCAGCCCCGGGATATCCAGCGATCAGCCCCAGCATTTT	CASSPGISSDQPQHF
TRBJ1-5	NA	NA	TRBV27	TGTGCCAGCAGTTCGGGAAGAAATCAGCCCCAGCATTTT	CASSSGRNQPQHF
TRBJ2-1	NA	NA	TRBV28	TGTGCCAGCAGACGCGGGGGCCTCAATGAGCAGTTCTTC	CASRRGGLNEQFF
TRBJ2-2	NA	NA	TRBV4-1	TGCGCCAGCAGCCAAGATAGGGGGGCAGGGGGAAGGACCGGGGAGCTGTTTTTT	CASSQDRGAGGRTGELFF
TRBJ1-2	NA	NA	TRBV12-3/TRBV12-4	TGTGCCAGCAGTGATACAGGGTATGGCTACACCTTC	CASSDTGYGYTF